These 5 T cell receptor beta chains share one sample of origin, sequenced in a study of shared clonotypes between healthy human individuals. Repertoires were generated with immunoSEQ multiplex PCR, while TCRdb's copy carries only in-frame clones and drops some. Of over 2 million clones in the sample, 95% were seen once. The sample consisted of naive CD4+ T cells sorted from blood. Subset here: CD45RA+ positively selected. These receptors came from a young man in good health.

The chain has TRBV28 and TRBJ1-2, with D hard to call. Trimming shortened V by 7 bases and J by 7 bases, and 22 bases separated the two germline ends. The CDR3 covers 15 residues. CDR1 and CDR2 from the germline V gene are MDHEN and SYDVKM. The chain's CDR3 is CASTPHPQDWAGYTF. The CDR3 nucleotides read TGTGCCAGCACTCCTCACCCCCAGGATTGGGCTGGCTACACCTTC.

V usage is TRBV15 and J usage is TRBJ2-2; 9 bases align to TRBD1. This CDR3 contains 16 residues. CDR1 and CDR2 from the germline V gene are LNHNV and YYDKDF (reference sequence). V lost 3 bases and J lost 5; bases outside the gene matches: 7. The CDR3 DNA sequence: TGTGCCACCAGCAGCCAGGGGACAGGGCGGACCGGGGAGCTGTTTTTT. Amino acid sequence: CATSSQGTGRTGELFF.

The chain links TRBV9 to TRBJ2-1, with a weak D call TRBD1 (5 bases). The CDR3 has 14 residues. Deletions cut 4 bases from V and 4 bases from J, with 12 bases between. The germline gives CDR1 SGDLS, CDR2 YYNGEE. The CDR3 nucleotides read TGTGCCAGCAGCCCCAGGACACTTTACAATGAGCAGTTCTTC. Translated, it gives CASSPRTLYNEQFF.

The rearrangement uses TRBV7-2 and TRBJ2-2; 10 nucleotides match TRBD2. Germline V lookup: CDR1 SGHTA, CDR2 FQGNSA. The CDR3 sequence is 15 residues long. V dropped 6 bases and J dropped 1; count of bases not matched to a gene: 2. This CDR3 is CASRWTSGNTGELFF. The CDR3 DNA sequence: TGTGCCAGCAGGTGGACTAGCGGGAACACCGGGGAGCTGTTTTTT. Looking up the rest from reference TRBV7-2 and TRBJ2-2 gives the full variable domain: GAGVSQSPSNKVTEKGKDVELRCDPISGHTALYWYRQSLGQGLEFLIYFQGNSAPDKSGLPSDRFSAERTGGSVSTLTIQRTQQEDSAVYLCASRWTSGNTGELFFGEGSRLTVL.

About this clone: Other DNA sequences in the same sample also yield this CDR3. V gene TRBV7-8 combines with J gene TRBJ1-5, with D possibly matching TRBD1 (5 bases). Trimming removed 1 base at V and 6 bases at J, with 16 bases between. The germline gives CDR1 SGHVS, CDR2 FQNEAQ. CDR3 length equals 16 residues. CDR3 in DNA: TGTGCCAGCAGCTTAGGTAGGGAAAGGGGCACTCAGCCCCAGCATTTT. Translating gives CASSLGRERGTQPQHF.